The 5 T cell receptor beta chains below all came from one sample that was sequenced in a study of T cells after yellow fever vaccination. TCRdb reprocessed the 5' RACE reads with MiXCR, giving one entry per CDR3 protein. This table holds 250,000 or so distinct CDR3 sequences, 3.6% found once. This material consisted of PBMCs, taken 15 days after the yellow fever booster vaccination. These receptors were taken from a man younger than 35 who received the YFV17D yellow fever vaccine.

This clonotype was recorded a few times. V usage is TRBV10-2 and J usage is TRBJ2-1, with 11 bases aligning to TRBD2. The CDR3 extends over 15 amino acids. Germline loops: CDR1 WSHSY, CDR2 SAAADI. Trimming cost V 7 bases and J 8 bases; bases outside gene matches: 10. CDR3 DNA: TGCGCCAGCAAGCTACTAGCGGGGGTAAGCTATGAGCAGTTCTTC. Translating it yields CASKLLAGVSYEQFF.

This clonotype was detected many times. V and J are TRBV5-5 and TRBJ1-2; no clear D gene. The V gene lost 0 bases and the J gene lost 2 bases, with 11 bases spanning the gap. CDR1 is SGHKS and CDR2 is YYEKEE in the germline V gene (reference sequence). This CDR3 is built from 15 residues. CDR3 sequence reads: CASSLGQVFNYGYTF. Written as DNA, the CDR3 is TGTGCCAGCAGCTTGGGGCAGGTCTTCAACTATGGCTACACCTTC.

This clonotype was seen only a few times. CDR3 nucleotide sequence: TGTGCCAGCAGTGAAGAGGTGTCGGAAGCTTTCTTT. It is translated as CASSEEVSEAFF. The genes are TRBV6-1 and TRBJ1-1, with D unclear. Germline assignment: CDR1 MNHNS and CDR2 SASEGT. The CDR3 contains 12 residues. Between the trimmed V and J ends, which lost 1 base and 8 bases, there was a span of 8 bases.

In its sample, this clonotype was seen many times. V is TRBV5-1 and J is TRBJ1-2; unclear D gene. The CDR3 length is 12 residues. The V end was cut by 0 bases, the J end by 6 bases, with 6 bases between. Germline V gene data show CDR1 as SGHRS and CDR2 as YFSETQ. For the CDR3, the DNA is TGCGCCAGCAGCTTGGGGGAGGATGGCTACACCTTC. It encodes CASSLGEDGYTF. Full variable domain (rest looked up from reference TRBV5-1 and TRBJ1-2): KAGVTQTPRYLIKTRGQQVTLSCSPISGHRSVSWYQQTPGQGLQFLFEYFSETQRNKGNFPGRFSGRQFSNSRSEMNVSTLELGDSALYLCASSLGEDGYTFGSGTRLTVV.

In this sample, this clonotype turned up many times. The chain has TRBV24-1 and TRBJ1-1; D not certain. This CDR3 is 15 amino acids long. CDR1 is KGHDR and CDR2 is SFDVKD in the germline V gene. V was cut by 2 bases and J by 1 base, with 10 bases left in between. CDR3 residues: CATSDSAGGNTEAFF. In DNA, the CDR3 is TGTGCCACCAGTGATTCTGCAGGAGGGAACACTGAAGCTTTCTTT.